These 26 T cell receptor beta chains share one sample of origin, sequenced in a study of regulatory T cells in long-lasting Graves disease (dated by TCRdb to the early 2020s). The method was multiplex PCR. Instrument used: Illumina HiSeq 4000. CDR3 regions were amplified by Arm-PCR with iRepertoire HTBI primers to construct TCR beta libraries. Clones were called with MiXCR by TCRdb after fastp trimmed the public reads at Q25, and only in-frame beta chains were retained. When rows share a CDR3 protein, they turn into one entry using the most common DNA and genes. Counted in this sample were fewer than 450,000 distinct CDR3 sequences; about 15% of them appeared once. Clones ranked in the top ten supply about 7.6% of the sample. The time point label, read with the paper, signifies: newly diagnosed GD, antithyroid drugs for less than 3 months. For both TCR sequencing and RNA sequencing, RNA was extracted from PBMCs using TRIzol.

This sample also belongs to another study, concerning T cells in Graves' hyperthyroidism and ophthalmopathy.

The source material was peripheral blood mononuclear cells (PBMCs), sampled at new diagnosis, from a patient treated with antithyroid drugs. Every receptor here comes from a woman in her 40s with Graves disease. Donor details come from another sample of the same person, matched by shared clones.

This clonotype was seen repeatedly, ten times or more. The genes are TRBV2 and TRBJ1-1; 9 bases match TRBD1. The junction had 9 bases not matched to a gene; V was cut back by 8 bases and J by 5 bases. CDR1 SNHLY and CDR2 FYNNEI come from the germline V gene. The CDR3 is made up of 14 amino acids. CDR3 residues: CASGETGGRTEAFF. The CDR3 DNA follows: TGTGCCAGCGGAGAAACAGGGGGCCGTACTGAAGCTTTCTTT.

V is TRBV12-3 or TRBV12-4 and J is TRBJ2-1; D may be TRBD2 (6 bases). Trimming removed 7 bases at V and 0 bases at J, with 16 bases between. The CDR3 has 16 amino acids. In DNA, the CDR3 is TGTGCCAGCAACCTGGCCCGGGACTTCTCCTACAATGAGCAGTTCTTC. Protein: CASNLARDFSYNEQFF.

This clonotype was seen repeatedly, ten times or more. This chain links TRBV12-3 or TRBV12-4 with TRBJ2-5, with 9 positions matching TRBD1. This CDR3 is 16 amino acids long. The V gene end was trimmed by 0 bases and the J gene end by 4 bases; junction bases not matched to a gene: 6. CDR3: CASSLASGQGGETQYF. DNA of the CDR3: TGTGCCAGCAGTTTAGCTTCGGGACAGGGAGGAGAGACCCAGTACTTC.

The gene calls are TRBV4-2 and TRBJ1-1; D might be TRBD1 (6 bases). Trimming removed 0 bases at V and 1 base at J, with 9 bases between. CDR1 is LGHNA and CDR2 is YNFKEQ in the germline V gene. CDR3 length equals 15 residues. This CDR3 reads CASSQDHRANTEAFF. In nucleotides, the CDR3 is TGTGCCAGCAGCCAAGATCACAGGGCGAACACTGAAGCTTTCTTT.

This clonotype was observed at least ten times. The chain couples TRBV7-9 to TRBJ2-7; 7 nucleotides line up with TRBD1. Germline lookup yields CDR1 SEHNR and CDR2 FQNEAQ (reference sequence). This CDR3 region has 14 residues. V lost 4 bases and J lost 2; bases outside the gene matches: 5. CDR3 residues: CASSSTGETYEQYF. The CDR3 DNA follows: TGTGCCAGCAGCTCCACAGGGGAGACCTACGAGCAGTACTTC.

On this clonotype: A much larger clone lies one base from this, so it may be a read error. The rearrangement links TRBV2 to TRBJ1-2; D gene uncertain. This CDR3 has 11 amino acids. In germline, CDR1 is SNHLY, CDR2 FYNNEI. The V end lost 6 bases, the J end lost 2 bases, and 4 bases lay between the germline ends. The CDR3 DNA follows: TGTGCCAGCAGACAGAACTATGGCTACACCTTC. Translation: CASRQNYGYTF. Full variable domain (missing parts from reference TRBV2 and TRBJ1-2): EPEVTQTPSHQVTQMGQEVILRCVPISNHLYFYWYRQILGQKVEFLVSFYNNEISEKSEIFDDQFSVERPDGSNFTLKIRSTKLEDSAMYFCASRQNYGYTFGSGTRLTVV.

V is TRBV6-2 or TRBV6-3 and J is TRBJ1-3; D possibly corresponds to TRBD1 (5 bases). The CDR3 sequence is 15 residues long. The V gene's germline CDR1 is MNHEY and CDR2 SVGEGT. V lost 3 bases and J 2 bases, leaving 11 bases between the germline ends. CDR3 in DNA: TGTGCCAGCAGTTATGGGGGATCAGCTGGAAACACCATATATTTT. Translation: CASSYGGSAGNTIYF.

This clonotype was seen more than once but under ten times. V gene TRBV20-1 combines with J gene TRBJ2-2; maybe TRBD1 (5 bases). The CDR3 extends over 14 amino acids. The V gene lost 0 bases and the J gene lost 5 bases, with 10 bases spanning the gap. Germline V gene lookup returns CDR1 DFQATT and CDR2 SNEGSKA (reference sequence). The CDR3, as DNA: TGCAGTGCTAGAGAGCCAGGGTATACCGGGGAGCTGTTTTTT. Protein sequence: CSAREPGYTGELFF.

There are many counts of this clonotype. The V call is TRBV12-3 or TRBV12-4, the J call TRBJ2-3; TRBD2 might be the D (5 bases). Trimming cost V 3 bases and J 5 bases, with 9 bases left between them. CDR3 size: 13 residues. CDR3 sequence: CASSLRAQDTQYF. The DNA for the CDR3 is TGTGCCAGCAGTTTGCGGGCCCAAGATACGCAGTATTTT.

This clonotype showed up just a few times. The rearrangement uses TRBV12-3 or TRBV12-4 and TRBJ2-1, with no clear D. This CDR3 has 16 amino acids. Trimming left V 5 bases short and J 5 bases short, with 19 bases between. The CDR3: CASSIASGRLHNEQFF. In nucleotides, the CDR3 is TGTGCCAGCAGTATTGCCTCCGGACGCCTTCACAATGAGCAGTTCTTC.

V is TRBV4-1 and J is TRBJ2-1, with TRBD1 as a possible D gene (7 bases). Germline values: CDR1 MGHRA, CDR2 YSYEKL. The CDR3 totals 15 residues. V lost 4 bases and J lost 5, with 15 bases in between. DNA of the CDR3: TGCGCCAGCAGCCTAGGAGGGGGCTTAAACAATGAGCAGTTCTTC. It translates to CASSLGGGLNNEQFF.

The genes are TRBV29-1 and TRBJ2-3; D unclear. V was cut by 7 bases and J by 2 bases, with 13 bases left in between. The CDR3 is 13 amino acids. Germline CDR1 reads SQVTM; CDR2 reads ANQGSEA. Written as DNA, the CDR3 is TGCAGCGCCGCTCGCACGTACACAGATACGCAGTATTTT. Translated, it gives CSAARTYTDTQYF.

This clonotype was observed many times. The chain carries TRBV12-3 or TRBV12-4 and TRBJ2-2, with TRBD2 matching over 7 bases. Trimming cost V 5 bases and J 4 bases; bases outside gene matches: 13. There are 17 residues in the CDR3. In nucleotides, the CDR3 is TGTGCCAGCAGTAACCTGAGGAGCGGGAAGGCCACCGGGGAGCTGTTTTTT. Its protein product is CASSNLRSGKATGELFF.

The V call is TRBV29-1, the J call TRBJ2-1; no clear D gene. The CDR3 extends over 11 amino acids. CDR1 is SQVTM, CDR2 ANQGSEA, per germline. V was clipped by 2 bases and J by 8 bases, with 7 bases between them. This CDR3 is CSVERSHEQFF. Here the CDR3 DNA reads TGCAGCGTTGAAAGGTCCCATGAGCAGTTCTTC.

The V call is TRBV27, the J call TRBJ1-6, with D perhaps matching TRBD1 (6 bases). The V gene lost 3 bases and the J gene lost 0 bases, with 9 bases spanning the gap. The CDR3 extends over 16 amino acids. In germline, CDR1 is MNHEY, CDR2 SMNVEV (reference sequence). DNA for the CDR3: TGTGCCAGCAGTTTGATAGGGGGCTCCTATAATTCACCCCTCCACTTT. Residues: CASSLIGGSYNSPLHF.

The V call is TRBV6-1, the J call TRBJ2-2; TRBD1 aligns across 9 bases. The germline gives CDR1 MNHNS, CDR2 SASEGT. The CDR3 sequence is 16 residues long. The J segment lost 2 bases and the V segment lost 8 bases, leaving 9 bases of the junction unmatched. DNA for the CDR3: TGTGCCAGCGTTTGGTTGGGACAGGGAAACACCGGGGAGCTGTTTTTT. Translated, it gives CASVWLGQGNTGELFF.

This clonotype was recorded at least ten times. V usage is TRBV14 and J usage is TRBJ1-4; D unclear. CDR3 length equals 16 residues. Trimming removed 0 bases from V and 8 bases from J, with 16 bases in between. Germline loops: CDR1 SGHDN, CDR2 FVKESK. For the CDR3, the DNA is TGTGCCAGCAGCCAAGATTTAACTGGGCGGCCGGAAAAACTGTTTTTT. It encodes CASSQDLTGRPEKLFF.

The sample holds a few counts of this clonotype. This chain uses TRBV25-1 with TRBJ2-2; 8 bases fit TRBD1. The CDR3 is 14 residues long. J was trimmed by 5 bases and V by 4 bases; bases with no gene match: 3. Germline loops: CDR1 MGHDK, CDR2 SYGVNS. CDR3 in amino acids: CASSVDRETGELFF. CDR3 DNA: TGTGCCAGCAGTGTGGACAGGGAGACCGGGGAGCTGTTTTTT.

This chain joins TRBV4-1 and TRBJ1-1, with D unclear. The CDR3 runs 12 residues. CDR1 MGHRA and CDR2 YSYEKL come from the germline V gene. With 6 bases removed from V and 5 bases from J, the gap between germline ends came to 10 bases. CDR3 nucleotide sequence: TGCGCCAGCAGGGGAAGAGGGACTGAAGCTTTCTTT. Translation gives CASRGRGTEAFF.

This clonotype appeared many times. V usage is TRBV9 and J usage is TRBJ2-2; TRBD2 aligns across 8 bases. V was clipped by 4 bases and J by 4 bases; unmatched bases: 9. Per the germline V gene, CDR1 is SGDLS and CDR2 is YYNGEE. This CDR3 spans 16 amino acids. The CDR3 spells CASSPPGLASTGELFF. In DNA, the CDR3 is TGTGCCAGCAGCCCCCCCGGACTAGCTAGCACCGGGGAGCTGTTTTTT.

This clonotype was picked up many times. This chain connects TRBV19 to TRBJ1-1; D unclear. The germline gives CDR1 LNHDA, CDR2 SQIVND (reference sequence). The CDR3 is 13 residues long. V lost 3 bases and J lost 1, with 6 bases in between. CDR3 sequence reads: CASSIGANTEAFF. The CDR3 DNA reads TGTGCCAGTAGTATCGGAGCGAACACTGAAGCTTTCTTT. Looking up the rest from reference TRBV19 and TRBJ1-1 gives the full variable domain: DGGITQSPKYLFRKEGQNVTLSCEQNLNHDAMYWYRQDPGQGLRLIYYSQIVNDFQKGDIAEGYSVSREKKESFPLTVTSAQKNPTAFYLCASSIGANTEAFFGQGTRLTVV.

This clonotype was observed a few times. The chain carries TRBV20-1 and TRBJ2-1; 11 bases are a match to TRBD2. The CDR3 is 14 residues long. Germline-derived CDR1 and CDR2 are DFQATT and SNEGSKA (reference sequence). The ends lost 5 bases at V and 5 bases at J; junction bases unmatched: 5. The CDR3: CSALTGLADNEQFF. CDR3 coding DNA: TGCAGTGCTCTTACGGGACTAGCGGACAATGAGCAGTTCTTC.

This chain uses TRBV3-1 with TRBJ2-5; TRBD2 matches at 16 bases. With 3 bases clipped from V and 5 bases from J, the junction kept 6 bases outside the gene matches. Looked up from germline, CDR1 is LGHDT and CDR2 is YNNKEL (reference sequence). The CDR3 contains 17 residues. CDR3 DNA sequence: TGTGCCAGCAGCCAGGGACTAGCGGGAGGGCCAGGGGAGACCCAGTACTTC. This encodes CASSQGLAGGPGETQYF.

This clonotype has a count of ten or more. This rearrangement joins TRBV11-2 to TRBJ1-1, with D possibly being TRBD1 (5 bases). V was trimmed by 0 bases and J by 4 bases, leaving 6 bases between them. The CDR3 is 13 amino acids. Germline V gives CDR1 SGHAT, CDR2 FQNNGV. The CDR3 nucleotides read TGTGCCAGCAGCTTAGAACAGGCCACTGAAGCTTTCTTT. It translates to CASSLEQATEAFF. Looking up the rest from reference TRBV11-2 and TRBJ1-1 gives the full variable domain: EAGVAQSPRYKIIEKRQSVAFWCNPISGHATLYWYQQILGQGPKLLIQFQNNGVVDDSQLPKDRFSAERLKGVDSTLKIQPAKLEDSAVYLCASSLEQATEAFFGQGTRLTVV.

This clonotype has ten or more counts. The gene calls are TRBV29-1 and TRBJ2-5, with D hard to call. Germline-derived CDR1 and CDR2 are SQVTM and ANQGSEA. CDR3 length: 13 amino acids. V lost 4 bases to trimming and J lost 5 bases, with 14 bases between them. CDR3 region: CSVVVVFGETQYF. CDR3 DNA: TGCAGCGTTGTAGTTGTGTTTGGGGAGACCCAGTACTTC.

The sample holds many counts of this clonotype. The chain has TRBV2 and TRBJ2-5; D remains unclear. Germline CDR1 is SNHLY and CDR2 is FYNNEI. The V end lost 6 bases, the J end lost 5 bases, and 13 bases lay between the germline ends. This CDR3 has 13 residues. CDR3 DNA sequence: TGTGCCAGCAGCAACCAGGTTGAGGAGACCCAGTACTTC. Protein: CASSNQVEETQYF.